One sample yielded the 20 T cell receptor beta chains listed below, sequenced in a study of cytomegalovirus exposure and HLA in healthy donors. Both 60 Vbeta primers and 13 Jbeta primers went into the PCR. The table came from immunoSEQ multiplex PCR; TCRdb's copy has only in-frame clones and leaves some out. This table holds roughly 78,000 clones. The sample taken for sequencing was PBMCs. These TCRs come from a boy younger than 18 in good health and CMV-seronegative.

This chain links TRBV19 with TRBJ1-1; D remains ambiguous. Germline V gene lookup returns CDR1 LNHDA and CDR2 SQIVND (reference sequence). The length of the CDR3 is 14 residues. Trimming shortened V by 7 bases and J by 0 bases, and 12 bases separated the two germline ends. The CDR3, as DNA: TGTGCCAGTACCCAAACCACAGTGAACACTGAAGCTTTCTTT. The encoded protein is CASTQTTVNTEAFF. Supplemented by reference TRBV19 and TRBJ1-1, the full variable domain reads DGGITQSPKYLFRKEGQNVTLSCEQNLNHDAMYWYRQDPGQGLRLIYYSQIVNDFQKGDIAEGYSVSREKKESFPLTVTSAQKNPTAFYLCASTQTTVNTEAFFGQGTRLTVV.

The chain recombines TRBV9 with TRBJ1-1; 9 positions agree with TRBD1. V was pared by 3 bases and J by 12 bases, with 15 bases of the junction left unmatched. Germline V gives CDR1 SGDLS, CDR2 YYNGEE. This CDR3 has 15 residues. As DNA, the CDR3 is TGTGCCAGCAGCGACTTAACTACAGGGGGCAAGATGACTTTCTTT. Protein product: CASSDLTTGGKMTFF.

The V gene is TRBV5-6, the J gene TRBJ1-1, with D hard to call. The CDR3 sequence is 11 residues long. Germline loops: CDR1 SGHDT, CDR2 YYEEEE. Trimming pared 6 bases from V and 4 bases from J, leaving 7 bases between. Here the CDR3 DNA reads TGTGCCAGCAAGCGGGGCACTGAAGCTTTCTTT. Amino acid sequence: CASKRGTEAFF.

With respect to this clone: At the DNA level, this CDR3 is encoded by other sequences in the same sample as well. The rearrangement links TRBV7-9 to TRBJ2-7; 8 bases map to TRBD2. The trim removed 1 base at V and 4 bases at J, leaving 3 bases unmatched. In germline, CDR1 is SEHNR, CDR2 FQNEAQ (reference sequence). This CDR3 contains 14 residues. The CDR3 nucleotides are TGTGCCAGCAGCTTAGAGGGCGGGAGGTACGAGCAGTACTTC. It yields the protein CASSLEGGRYEQYF. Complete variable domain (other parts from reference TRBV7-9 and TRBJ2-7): DTGVSQNPRHKITKRGQNVTFRCDPISEHNRLYWYRQTLGQGPEFLTYFQNEAQLEKSRLLSDRFSAERPKGSFSTLEIQRTEQGDSAMYLCASSLEGGRYEQYFGPGTRLTVT.

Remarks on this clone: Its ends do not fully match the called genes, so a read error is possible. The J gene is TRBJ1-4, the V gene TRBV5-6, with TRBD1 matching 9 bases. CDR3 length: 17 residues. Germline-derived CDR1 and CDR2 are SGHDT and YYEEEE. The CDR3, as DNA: TGTACCAGCAGTTCTGAGGGACAGGGAGTCGAGGGTGAAAAACTGTTTTTT. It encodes CTSSSEGQGVEGEKLFF.

The CDR3 loop is CASSVRPQGAHGYTF. Written as DNA, the CDR3 is TGTGCCAGCAGCGTCCGACCACAGGGGGCGCATGGCTACACCTTC. The chain recombines TRBV9 with TRBJ1-2, with 9 bases that match TRBD1. The CDR3 is made up of 15 amino acids. Germline CDR1 reads SGDLS; CDR2 reads YYNGEE. V dropped 2 bases and J dropped 6; count of bases not matched to a gene: 8.

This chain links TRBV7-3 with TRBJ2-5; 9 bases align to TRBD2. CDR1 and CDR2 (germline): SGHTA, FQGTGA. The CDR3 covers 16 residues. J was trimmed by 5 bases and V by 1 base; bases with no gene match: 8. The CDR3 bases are TGTGCCAGCAGCTTAATTGCGGGAGGGCCACCGGAGACCCAGTACTTC. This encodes CASSLIAGGPPETQYF.

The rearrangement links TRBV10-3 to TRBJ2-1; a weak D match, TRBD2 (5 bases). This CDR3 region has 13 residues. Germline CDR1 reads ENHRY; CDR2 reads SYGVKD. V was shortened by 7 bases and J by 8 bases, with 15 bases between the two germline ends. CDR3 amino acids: CAIKKPSGDEQFF. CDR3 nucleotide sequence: TGTGCCATCAAGAAACCATCCGGGGATGAGCAGTTCTTC.

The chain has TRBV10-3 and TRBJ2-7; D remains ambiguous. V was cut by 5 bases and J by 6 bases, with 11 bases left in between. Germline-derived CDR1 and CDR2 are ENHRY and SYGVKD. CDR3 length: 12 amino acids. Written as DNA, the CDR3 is TGTGCCATCAGTCCCGAGGTAGGCGAGCAGTACTTC. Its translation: CAISPEVGEQYF.

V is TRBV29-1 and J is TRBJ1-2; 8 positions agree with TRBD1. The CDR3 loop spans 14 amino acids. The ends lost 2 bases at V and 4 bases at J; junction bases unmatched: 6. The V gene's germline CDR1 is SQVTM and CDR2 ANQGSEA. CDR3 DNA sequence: TGCAGCGTTGAACTCGGAGGACAGGGCTATGGCTACACCTTC. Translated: CSVELGGQGYGYTF.

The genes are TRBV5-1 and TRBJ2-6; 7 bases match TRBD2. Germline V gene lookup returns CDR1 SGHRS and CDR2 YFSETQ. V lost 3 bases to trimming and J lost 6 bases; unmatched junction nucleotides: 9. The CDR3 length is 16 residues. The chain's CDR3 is CASSWTSATAANVLTF. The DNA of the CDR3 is TGCGCCAGCAGCTGGACTAGTGCGACGGCGGCCAACGTCCTGACTTTC.

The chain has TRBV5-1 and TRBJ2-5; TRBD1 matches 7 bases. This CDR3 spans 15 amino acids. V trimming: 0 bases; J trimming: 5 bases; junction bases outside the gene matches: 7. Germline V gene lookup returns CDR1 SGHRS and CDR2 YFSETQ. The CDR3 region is CASSLGPGGSETQYF. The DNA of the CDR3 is TGCGCCAGCAGCTTGGGTCCAGGGGGTTCCGAGACCCAGTACTTC.

The CDR3 here is CASRVDPGAINTGELFF. CDR3 nucleotide sequence: TGCGCCAGCAGGGTCGATCCGGGAGCGATCAACACCGGGGAGCTGTTTTTT. The V and J genes are TRBV5-1 and TRBJ2-2; TRBD2 might be the D (6 bases). V was pared by 5 bases and J by 2 bases, with 19 bases between. This CDR3 spans 17 amino acids. Germline V CDR1 and CDR2: SGHRS, YFSETQ.

Here the CDR3 reads CASSARTGTGNTIYF. In nucleotides, the CDR3 is TGTGCCAGCAGTGCGAGGACAGGGACTGGAAACACCATATATTTT. The chain links TRBV2 to TRBJ1-3; 8 bases are a match to TRBD1. After removal of 4 bases from V and 2 bases from J, the junction contained 4 bases not matched to a gene. Germline V lookup: CDR1 SNHLY, CDR2 FYNNEI. This CDR3 contains 15 residues.

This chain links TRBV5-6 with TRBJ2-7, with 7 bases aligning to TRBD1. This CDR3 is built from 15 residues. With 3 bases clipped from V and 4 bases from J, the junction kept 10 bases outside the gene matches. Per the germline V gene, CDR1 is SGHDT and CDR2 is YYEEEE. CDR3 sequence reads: CASSSRDRKPYEQYF. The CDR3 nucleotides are TGTGCCAGCAGCTCCCGGGACAGAAAACCTTACGAGCAGTACTTC.

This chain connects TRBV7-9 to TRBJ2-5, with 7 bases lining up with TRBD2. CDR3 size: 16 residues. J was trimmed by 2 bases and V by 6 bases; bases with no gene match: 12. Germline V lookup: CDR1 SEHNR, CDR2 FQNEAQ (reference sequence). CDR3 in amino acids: CASSFFGGSIQETQYF. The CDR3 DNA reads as TGTGCCAGCAGTTTTTTTGGCGGGAGCATACAAGAGACCCAGTACTTC.

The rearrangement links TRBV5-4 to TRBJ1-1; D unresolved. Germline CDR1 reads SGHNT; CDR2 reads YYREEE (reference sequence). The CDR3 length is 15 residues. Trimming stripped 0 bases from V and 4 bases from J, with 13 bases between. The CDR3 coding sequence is TGTGCCAGCAGCTTGGTTCGGGGAATAGGCACTGAAGCTTTCTTT. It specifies CASSLVRGIGTEAFF.

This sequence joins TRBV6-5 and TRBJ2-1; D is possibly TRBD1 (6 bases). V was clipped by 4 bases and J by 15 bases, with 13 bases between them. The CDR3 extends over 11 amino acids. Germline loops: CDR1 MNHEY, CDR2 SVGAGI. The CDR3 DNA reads TGTGCCAGCAGTTCCGGGACATACAGGTTCTTC. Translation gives CASSSGTYRFF.

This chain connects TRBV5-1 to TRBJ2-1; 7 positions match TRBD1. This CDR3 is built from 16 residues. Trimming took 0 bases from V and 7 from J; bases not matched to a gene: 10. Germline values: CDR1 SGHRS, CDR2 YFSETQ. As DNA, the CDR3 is TGCGCCAGCAGCTTGGGGCAGGGGGTGTATCCTAATGAGCAGTTCTTC. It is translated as CASSLGQGVYPNEQFF.

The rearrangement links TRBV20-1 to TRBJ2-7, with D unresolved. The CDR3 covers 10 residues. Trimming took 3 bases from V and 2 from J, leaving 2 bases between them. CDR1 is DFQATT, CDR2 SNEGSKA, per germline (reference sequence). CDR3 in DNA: TGCAGTGCTAGTACCTACGAGCAGTACTTC. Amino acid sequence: CSASTYEQYF.